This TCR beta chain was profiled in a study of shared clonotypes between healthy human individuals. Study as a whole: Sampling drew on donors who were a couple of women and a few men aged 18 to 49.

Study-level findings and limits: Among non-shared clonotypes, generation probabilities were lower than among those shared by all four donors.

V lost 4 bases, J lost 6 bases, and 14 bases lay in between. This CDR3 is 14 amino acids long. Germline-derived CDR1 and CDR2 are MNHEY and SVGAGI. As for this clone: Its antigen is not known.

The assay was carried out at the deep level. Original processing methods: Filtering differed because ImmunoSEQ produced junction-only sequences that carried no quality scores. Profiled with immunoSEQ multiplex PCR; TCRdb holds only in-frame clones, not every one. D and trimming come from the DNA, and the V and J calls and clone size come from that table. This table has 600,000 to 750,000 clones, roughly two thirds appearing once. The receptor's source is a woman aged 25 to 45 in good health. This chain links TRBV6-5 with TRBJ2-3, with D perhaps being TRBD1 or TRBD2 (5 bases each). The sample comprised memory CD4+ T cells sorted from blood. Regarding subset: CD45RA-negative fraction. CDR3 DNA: TGTGCCAGCAGTTCTCGGGGACCGGGGGATACGCAGTATTTT. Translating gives CASSSRGPGDTQYF.